Listed below are T cell receptor beta chains from one sample, sequenced in a study of metastatic and nonmetastatic thyroid tumors. TCRdb recomputed clones from the PCR reads via MiXCR. The sample consists of some 17,000 clones, less than 25% of them appearing once. The sequenced material came from adjacent normal tissue. These receptors were taken from a female donor with papillary thyroid cancer or a benign thyroid nodule (not recorded which). Some clones in this sample may be carry-over from other donors' samples. CDR3s include the opening cysteine and the closing phenylalanine or tryptophan. The D gene is left open where the match is weak. The size of a clone is reported for some rows only, either as once, few or many, or as a class for expanded clones.

size: NA
J: TRBJ2-1
D: TRBD1
V: TRBV12-3/TRBV12-4
CDR3: CASSIRDRGHNEQFF
DNA: TGTGCCAGCAGTATCCGGGACAGGGGGCACAATGAGCAGTTCTTC

size: few
J: TRBJ1-4
D: TRBD1
V: TRBV20-1
CDR3: CSARRGTGFNEKLFF
DNA: TGCAGTGCTAGACGCGGGACAGGCTTTAATGAAAAACTGTTTTTT

size: large
J: TRBJ2-7
D: TRBD2
V: TRBV5-1
CDR3: CASSPRGGYYEQYF
DNA: TGCGCCAGCAGCCCACGCGGGGGTTACTACGAGCAGTACTTC

size: NA
J: TRBJ2-7
D: NA
V: TRBV15
CDR3: CATSSGNKHSGDQYF
DNA: TGTGCCACCAGCAGCGGGAACAAGCACTCTGGGGATCAGTACTTC

size: NA
J: TRBJ1-2
D: NA
V: TRBV28
CDR3: CASSEIYGYTF
DNA: TGTGCCAGCAGTGAAATCTATGGCTACACCTTC

size: NA
J: TRBJ2-1
D: TRBD2
V: TRBV18
CDR3: CASSQRLAISYNEQFF
DNA: TGTGCCAGCTCACAGAGACTAGCTATTTCCTACAATGAGCAGTTCTTC

size: NA
J: TRBJ2-7
D: NA
V: TRBV11-1
CDR3: CASSSYRGGGRVYEQYF
DNA: TGTGCCAGCAGCTCTTACAGGGGTGGCGGGAGAGTGTACGAGCAGTACTTC

size: large
J: TRBJ2-1
D: TRBD2
V: TRBV20-1
CDR3: CSARDHLAGVPEQFF
DNA: TGCAGTGCTAGAGATCACCTAGCGGGAGTCCCCGAGCAGTTCTTC

size: few
J: TRBJ2-7
D: NA
V: TRBV6-1
CDR3: CASSERGLYEQYF
DNA: TGTGCCAGCAGTGAGAGAGGGCTGTACGAGCAGTATTTC

size: NA
J: TRBJ2-1
D: TRBD2
V: TRBV11-1
CDR3: CASSPQLAGGNEQFF
DNA: TGTGCCAGCAGCCCGCAACTAGCGGGAGGCAATGAGCAGTTCTTC

size: few
J: TRBJ1-1
D: NA
V: TRBV2
CDR3: CASKGGGGGTEAFF
DNA: TGTGCCAGCAAAGGGGGTGGGGGAGGAACTGAAGCTTTCTTT

size: NA
J: TRBJ2-2
D: NA
V: TRBV25-1
CDR3: CASRIPLSRGRRGSNTGELFF
DNA: TGTGCCAGCAGGATACCTTTGAGTAGGGGTAGGCGGGGATCGAACACCGGGGAGCTGTTTTTT

size: NA
J: TRBJ1-5
D: NA
V: TRBV2
CDR3: CASSPGPDNQPQHF
DNA: TGTGCCAGCAGCCCGGGGCCAGACAATCAGCCCCAGCATTTT

size: many
J: TRBJ2-1
D: NA
V: TRBV20-1
CDR3: CSARADSMGLQVEQFF
DNA: TGCAGTGCTAGAGCGGACTCAATGGGTTTACAAGTTGAGCAGTTCTTC

size: few
J: TRBJ1-4
D: NA
V: TRBV12-3/TRBV12-4
CDR3: CASSAPPSAGSTNEKLFF
DNA: TGTGCCAGCAGTGCCCCCCCCTCAGCCGGATCAACTAATGAAAAACTGTTTTTT

size: NA
J: TRBJ2-7
D: TRBD1
V: TRBV6-1
CDR3: CASSPRDRAYEQYF
DNA: TGTGCCAGCAGCCCTCGGGACAGGGCCTACGAGCAGTACTTC

size: NA
J: TRBJ1-1
D: NA
V: TRBV20-1
CDR3: CSYYIGNTEAFF
DNA: TGCAGCTACTACATTGGGAACACTGAAGCTTTCTTT

size: few
J: TRBJ2-5
D: NA
V: TRBV19
CDR3: CASKPTFRDTKTQYF
DNA: TGTGCCAGTAAACCGACCTTCCGGGACACGAAGACCCAGTACTTC

size: NA
J: TRBJ2-7
D: TRBD1
V: TRBV18
CDR3: CASSPPGQTYEQYF
DNA: TGTGCCAGCTCACCTCCGGGACAGACCTACGAGCAGTACTTC

size: NA
J: TRBJ2-1
D: TRBD2
V: TRBV6-4
CDR3: CASSPRASGSGTYNEQFF
DNA: TGTGCCAGCAGTCCACGGGCTAGCGGGAGCGGGACCTACAATGAGCAGTTCTTC

size: NA
J: TRBJ2-3
D: NA
V: TRBV5-8
CDR3: CASSLQHTDTQYF
DNA: TGTGCCAGCAGCTTACAACACACAGATACGCAGTATTTT

size: NA
J: TRBJ1-1
D: NA
V: TRBV13
CDR3: CASSFRGRGRNTEAFF
DNA: TGCGCCAGCAGCTTTCGGGGGCGGGGAAGGAACACTGAAGCTTTCTTT

size: once
J: TRBJ1-2
D: NA
V: TRBV20-1
CDR3: CSAHRDQIQKGYTF
DNA: TGCAGTGCCCACCGGGACCAGATCCAGAAGGGCTACACCTTC

size: many
J: TRBJ2-7
D: NA
V: TRBV2
CDR3: CASTGKAEQYF
DNA: TGTGCCAGCACCGGCAAGGCCGAGCAGTACTTC

size: NA
J: TRBJ2-7
D: NA
V: TRBV19
CDR3: CASSLYTHYEQYF
DNA: TGTGCCAGTAGTCTATACACCCACTACGAGCAGTACTTC

size: few
J: TRBJ2-1
D: TRBD1
V: TRBV5-6
CDR3: CASRGTGQSTYNEQFF
DNA: TGTGCCAGTCGGGGAACGGGACAGAGTACCTACAATGAGCAGTTCTTC

size: few
J: TRBJ1-5
D: NA
V: TRBV20-1
CDR3: CSAIGHSNQPQHF
DNA: TGCAGTGCTATAGGGCACAGCAATCAGCCCCAGCATTTT

size: few
J: TRBJ2-2
D: TRBD1
V: TRBV27
CDR3: CASSWGTGSNTGELFF
DNA: TGTGCCAGCAGCTGGGGGACAGGATCAAATACCGGGGAGCTGTTTTTT

size: few
J: TRBJ1-1
D: NA
V: TRBV20-1
CDR3: CSATGLLGGEAFF
DNA: TGCAGTGCTACCGGACTTCTCGGGGGTGAAGCTTTCTTT

size: few
J: TRBJ1-2
D: NA
V: TRBV30
CDR3: CAWTPGQGRAIF
DNA: TGTGCCTGGACCCCTGGGCAGGGAAGGGCCATCTTC

size: NA
J: TRBJ2-5
D: NA
V: TRBV6-1
CDR3: CASSLMADSREETQYF
DNA: TGTGCCAGCAGTTTAATGGCGGACTCCCGGGAAGAGACCCAGTACTTC

size: NA
J: TRBJ2-7
D: NA
V: TRBV20-1
CDR3: CSARDRQNTYEQYF
DNA: TGCAGTGCTAGAGATAGACAGAACACCTACGAGCAGTACTTC

size: NA
J: TRBJ2-1
D: TRBD2
V: TRBV20-1
CDR3: CSAPTSGEDNEQFF
DNA: TGCAGTGCCCCGACTAGCGGGGAGGACAATGAGCAGTTCTTC

size: NA
J: TRBJ2-7
D: TRBD1
V: TRBV19
CDR3: CASSTRQGTYEQYF
DNA: TGTGCCAGTAGTACTAGACAGGGAACCTACGAGCAGTACTTC

size: NA
J: TRBJ2-3
D: TRBD1
V: TRBV5-1
CDR3: CASSLLTGAADTQYF
DNA: TGCGCCAGCAGCTTGCTGACAGGGGCAGCAGATACGCAGTATTTT

size: NA
J: TRBJ1-5
D: NA
V: TRBV2
CDR3: CASSEVSVGNQPQHF
DNA: TGTGCCAGCAGTGAAGTTAGCGTGGGCAATCAGCCCCAGCATTTT

size: few
J: TRBJ1-1
D: NA
V: TRBV27
CDR3: CASMVQGLGGGTEAFF
DNA: TGTGCCAGCATGGTACAGGGATTGGGGGGGGGCACTGAAGCTTTCTTT

size: few
J: TRBJ2-7
D: TRBD1
V: TRBV11-3
CDR3: CASSRGGQGYEQYF
DNA: TGTGCCAGCTCGAGGGGGGGACAGGGCTACGAGCAGTACTTC

size: few
J: TRBJ2-1
D: NA
V: TRBV6-1
CDR3: CASGTDGEQFF
DNA: TGTGCCAGCGGAACGGACGGTGAGCAGTTCTTC

size: NA
J: TRBJ1-1
D: NA
V: TRBV5-5
CDR3: CASSFDYYTEAFF
DNA: TGTGCCAGCAGCTTCGATTATTACACTGAAGCTTTCTTT

size: NA
J: TRBJ2-7
D: NA
V: TRBV20-1
CDR3: CSARDQTRSYEQYF
DNA: TGCAGTGCTAGAGATCAAACTAGATCCTACGAGCAGTACTTC

size: many
J: TRBJ1-1
D: NA
V: TRBV6-1
CDR3: CASSLRLVEAFF
DNA: TGTGCCAGCAGCCTCCGTTTGGTTGAAGCTTTCTTT